This TCR beta chain was captured in a study of Tregs in tolerant kidney transplant recipients (dated by TCRdb to 2018 to 2020). About the full investigation: Related donors were used in the transplants with nonmyeloablative bone marrow transplantation, and mixed chimerism was transient in the human trials. The study applied TCRbeta sequencing to find donor-specific regulatory T cells before combined kidney and bone marrow transplantation and then followed those same cells after transplant.

The time point label for this specimen denotes: blood sample drawn before combined kidney and bone marrow transplant. Thawed PBMCs were FACS-sorted into unstimulated Tregs (CD4+CD25+CD127-), CD4+ non-Tregs (CD4+CD25-), CD4 cells and CD8 cells. Patients were 4 combined kidney and bone marrow transplant recipients from the ITN036ST trial, and only these trial subjects had samples available. Healthy control blood was processed by Ficoll density gradient to PBMCs and cryopreserved; patient PBMCs were collected before and after transplant. For TCRbeta CDR3 sequencing, genomic DNA was extracted from sorted cells using the QIAGEN DNeasy Blood and Tissue Kit. High-throughput TCRbeta CDR3 sequencing, which included PCR amplification with bias correction and internal controls, was done commercially through immunoSEQ. Concerning the study's data processing: A unique productive TCRbeta sequence was defined by the CDR3 nucleotide sequence when primers matched, and otherwise by the CDR3 amino acid sequence together with the Vbeta and Jbeta genes. To correct sorting error, sequences shared between sorted populations at a frequency ratio of 2:1 or less were removed; the rest were assigned to the higher population. A sequence counted as donor-reactive if, in CFSE-low cells, the sequence had a frequency of at least 0.01% and was expanded at least 5-fold compared with unstimulated cells. Jensen-Shannon divergence calculated on the top 100 TCRbeta sequences ranked by frequency was used to measure repertoire divergence. When a sample had multiple sequencing runs, each run was corrected for sorting error separately and the runs were then pooled. Drawn from immuneACCESS, this table holds only the in-frame rearrangements with V and J called that TCRdb kept. Clones are partly lost; checked studies trace under half to an unresolved V gene and leave the rest unexplained. The DNA was the basis for D and trimming; V, J and clone size are from that table. This sample has around 74,000 clones in its table, and 98% of those were observed once. Around 0.5% of the sample is held by the ten biggest clonotypes.

With regard to this clone: Its cognate antigen has yet to be identified. Base quality data are lacking; no much larger clone is found one base away.

Results the study describes overall, beyond this receptor: Biological reproducibility was not directly assessed, although technical replication error appeared to be minimal. PCR primers changed over time for some patients, so nucleotide-level comparison across those patients' samples was not possible. The most biologically relevant and donor-specific TCRbeta repertoire appeared to be identified by expanding Tregs with activated donor B cells. Because only a small number of patients were included, the study had limitations, and the results will need to be validated in larger populations as well as under other immunosuppression protocols. In tolerant patients, donor-specific Tregs expanded more than Tregs overall, which suggests antigen-driven rather than nonspecific expansion.

At the junction V is shortened by 2 bases and J by 2 bases, with 12 bases in between. The germline V gene provides CDR1 KGHSH and CDR2 LQKENI. Including cysteine and phenylalanine, the CDR3 has 15 amino acids. The DNA shown is the 45-base CDR3, in frame from base 1. Specimen: CD4+ T cells from blood, collected before the transplant. In this chain, TRBV18 is recombined with TRBJ2-5, and possibly TRBD1, on 5 matching bases. This receptor was taken from a human donor who received a combined kidney and bone marrow transplant. The DNA reads TGTGCCAGCTCACCAAACAAGGGGCCGCAAGAGACCCAGTACTTC. This encodes CASSPNKGPQETQYF.